What follows describes a single T cell receptor (beta chain). Its antigen is not identified. A junction end diverges from the germline sequence, so it may reflect a read error. Total RNA was extracted at no less than 6 micrograms per sample. The data derive from a study of blood T cells in healthy people across ages. PCR was performed a second time for about 6 to 11 cycles using a sample-barcoded 5' primer and a J-beta primer mix. A single record per CDR3 protein comes from TCRdb applying MiXCR to the 5' RACE reads. The sample carries about 1.6 million distinct CDR3 sequences, about 31% recorded once. Whole-study findings and limits: Per-million-T-cell TCR beta diversity fell roughly linearly with age. Samples with more naive T cells showed higher observed beta diversity.

The V gene's germline CDR1 is SQVTM and CDR2 ANQGSEA. The CDR3 is 17 amino acids. Sequencing was done on a sample of blood. The J gene is TRBJ1-2, the V gene TRBV29-1; no firm D call. The sequence came from a woman aged 25 to 39 in good health. CDR3 protein: CSVEEGGWTATGYGNTF. CDR3 in DNA: TGCAGCGTCGAAGAAGGTGGGTGGACGGCTACGGGCTATGGCAACACCTTC.